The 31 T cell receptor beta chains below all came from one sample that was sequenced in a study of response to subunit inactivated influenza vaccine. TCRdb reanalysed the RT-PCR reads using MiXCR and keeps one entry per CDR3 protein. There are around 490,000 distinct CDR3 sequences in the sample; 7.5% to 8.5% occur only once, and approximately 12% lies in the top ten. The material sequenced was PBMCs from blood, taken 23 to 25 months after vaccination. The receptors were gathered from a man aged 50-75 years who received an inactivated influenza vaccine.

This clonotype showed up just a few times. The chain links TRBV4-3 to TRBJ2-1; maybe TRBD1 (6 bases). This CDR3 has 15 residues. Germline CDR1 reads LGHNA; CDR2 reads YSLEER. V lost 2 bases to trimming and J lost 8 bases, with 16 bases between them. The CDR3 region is CASSQTTTRGHEQFF. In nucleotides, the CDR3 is TGCGCCAGCAGCCAAACCACAACCAGGGGACATGAGCAGTTCTTC.

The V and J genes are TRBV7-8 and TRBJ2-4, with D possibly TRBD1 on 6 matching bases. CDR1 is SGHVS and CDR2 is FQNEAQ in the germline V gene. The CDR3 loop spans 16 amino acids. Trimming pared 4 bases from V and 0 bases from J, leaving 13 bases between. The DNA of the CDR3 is TGTGCCAGCAGCTCTTGGACAGCCATAGCCAAAAACATTCAGTACTTC. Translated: CASSSWTAIAKNIQYF. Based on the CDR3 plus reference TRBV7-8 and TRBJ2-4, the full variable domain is GAGVSQSPRYKVAKRGQDVALRCDPISGHVSLFWYQQALGQGPEFLTYFQNEAQLDKSGLPSDRFFAERPEGSVSTLKIQRTQQEDSAVYLCASSSWTAIAKNIQYFGAGTRLSVL.

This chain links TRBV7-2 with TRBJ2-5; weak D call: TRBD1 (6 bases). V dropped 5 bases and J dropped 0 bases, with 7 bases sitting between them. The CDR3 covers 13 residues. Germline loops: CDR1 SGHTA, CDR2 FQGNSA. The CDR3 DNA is TGTGCCAGCAGCCGGGACAACCAAGAGACCCAGTACTTC. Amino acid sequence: CASSRDNQETQYF.

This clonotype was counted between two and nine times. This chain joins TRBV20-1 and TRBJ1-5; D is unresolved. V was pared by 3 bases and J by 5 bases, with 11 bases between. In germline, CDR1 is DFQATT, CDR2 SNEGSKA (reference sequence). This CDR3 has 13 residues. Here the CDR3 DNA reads TGCAGTGCTAGCACCGGGCTCCATCAGCCCCAGCATTTT. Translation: CSASTGLHQPQHF.

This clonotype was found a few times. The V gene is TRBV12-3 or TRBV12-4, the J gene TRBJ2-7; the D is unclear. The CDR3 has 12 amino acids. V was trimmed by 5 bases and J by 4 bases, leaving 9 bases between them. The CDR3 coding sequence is TGTGCCAGCAGTGAGACGGAGTACGAGCAGTACTTC. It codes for CASSETEYEQYF.

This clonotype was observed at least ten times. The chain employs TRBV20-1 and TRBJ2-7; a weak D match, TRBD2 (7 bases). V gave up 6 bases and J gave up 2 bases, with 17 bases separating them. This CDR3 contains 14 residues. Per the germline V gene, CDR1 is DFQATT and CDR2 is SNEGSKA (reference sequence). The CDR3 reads CSARTTGGTYEQYF. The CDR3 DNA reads TGCAGTGCCCGAACTACGGGGGGCACCTACGAGCAGTACTTC.

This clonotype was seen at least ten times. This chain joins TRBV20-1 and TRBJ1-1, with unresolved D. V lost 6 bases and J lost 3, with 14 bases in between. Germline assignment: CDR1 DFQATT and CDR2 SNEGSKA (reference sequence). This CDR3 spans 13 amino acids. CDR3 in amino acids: CSAPRRSDTEAFF. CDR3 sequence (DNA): TGCAGTGCCCCCCGGAGGTCCGACACTGAAGCTTTCTTT.

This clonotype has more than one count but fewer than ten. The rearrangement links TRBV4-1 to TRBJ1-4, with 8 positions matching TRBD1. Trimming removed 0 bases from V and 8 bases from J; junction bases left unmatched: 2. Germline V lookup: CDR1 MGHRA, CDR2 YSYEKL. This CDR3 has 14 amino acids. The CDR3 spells CASSQDRGQEKLFF. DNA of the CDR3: TGCGCCAGCAGCCAAGACAGGGGGCAGGAAAAACTGTTTTTT.

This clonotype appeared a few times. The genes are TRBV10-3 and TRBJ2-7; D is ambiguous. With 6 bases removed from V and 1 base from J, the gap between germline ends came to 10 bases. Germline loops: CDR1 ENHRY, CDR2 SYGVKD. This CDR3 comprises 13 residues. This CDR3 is CAISGPPSYEQYF. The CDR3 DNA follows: TGTGCCATCAGCGGACCGCCGTCCTACGAGCAGTACTTC.

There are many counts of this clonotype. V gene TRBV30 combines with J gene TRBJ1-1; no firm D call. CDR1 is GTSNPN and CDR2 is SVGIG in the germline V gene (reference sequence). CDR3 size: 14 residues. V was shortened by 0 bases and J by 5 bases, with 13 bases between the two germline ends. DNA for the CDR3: TGTGCCTGGAGTGTACGCTCTTGGGGTACTGAAGCTTTCTTT. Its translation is CAWSVRSWGTEAFF.

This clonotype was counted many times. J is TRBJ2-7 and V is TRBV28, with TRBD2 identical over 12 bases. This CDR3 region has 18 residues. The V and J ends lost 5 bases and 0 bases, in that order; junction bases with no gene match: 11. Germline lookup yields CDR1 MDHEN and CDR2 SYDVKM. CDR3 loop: CASSRTSGRLASSYEQYF. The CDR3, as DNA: TGTGCCAGCAGTCGAACTAGCGGGAGGCTTGCAAGCTCCTACGAGCAGTACTTC.

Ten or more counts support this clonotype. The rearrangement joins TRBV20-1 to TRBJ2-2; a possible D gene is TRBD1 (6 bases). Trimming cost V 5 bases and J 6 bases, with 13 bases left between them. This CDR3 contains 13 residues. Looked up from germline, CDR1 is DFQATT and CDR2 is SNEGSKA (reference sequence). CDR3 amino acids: CSAPDSRSGELFF. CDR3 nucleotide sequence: TGCAGTGCTCCGGACAGTCGGTCCGGGGAGCTGTTTTTT.

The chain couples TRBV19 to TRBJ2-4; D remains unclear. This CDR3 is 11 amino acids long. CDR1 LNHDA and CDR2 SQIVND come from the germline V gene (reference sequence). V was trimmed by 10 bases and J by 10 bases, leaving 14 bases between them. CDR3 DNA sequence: TGTGCCACTAAAGTGGTAGGAATTCAGTACTTC. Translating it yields CATKVVGIQYF.

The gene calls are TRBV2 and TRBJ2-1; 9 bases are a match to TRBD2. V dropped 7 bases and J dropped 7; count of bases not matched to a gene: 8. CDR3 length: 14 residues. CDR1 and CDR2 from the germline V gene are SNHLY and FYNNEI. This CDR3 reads CASIQRLAGNEQFF. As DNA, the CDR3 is TGTGCCAGCATCCAAAGGCTAGCGGGGAATGAGCAGTTCTTC. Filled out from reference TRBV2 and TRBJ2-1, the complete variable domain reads EPEVTQTPSHQVTQMGQEVILRCVPISNHLYFYWYRQILGQKVEFLVSFYNNEISEKSEIFDDQFSVERPDGSNFTLKIRSTKLEDSAMYFCASIQRLAGNEQFFGPGTRLTVL.

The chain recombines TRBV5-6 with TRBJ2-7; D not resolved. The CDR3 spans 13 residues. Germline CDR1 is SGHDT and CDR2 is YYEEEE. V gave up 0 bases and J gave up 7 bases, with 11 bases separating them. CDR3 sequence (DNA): TGTGCCAGCAGCTTGGAAGGGCCTCGGGAGCAGTACTTC. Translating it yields CASSLEGPREQYF.

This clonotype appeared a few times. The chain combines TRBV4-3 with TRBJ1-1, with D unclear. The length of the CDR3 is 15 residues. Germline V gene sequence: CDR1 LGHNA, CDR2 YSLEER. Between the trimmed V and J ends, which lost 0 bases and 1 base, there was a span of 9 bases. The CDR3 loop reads CASSQEAQSNTEAFF. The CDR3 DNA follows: TGCGCCAGCAGCCAAGAGGCACAGTCGAACACTGAAGCTTTCTTT.

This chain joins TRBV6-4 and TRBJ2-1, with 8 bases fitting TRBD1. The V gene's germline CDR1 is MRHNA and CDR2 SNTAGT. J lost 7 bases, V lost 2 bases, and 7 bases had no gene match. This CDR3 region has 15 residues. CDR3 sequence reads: CASSDPGQESNEQFF. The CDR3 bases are TGTGCCAGCAGTGACCCGGGACAGGAATCAAATGAGCAGTTCTTC.

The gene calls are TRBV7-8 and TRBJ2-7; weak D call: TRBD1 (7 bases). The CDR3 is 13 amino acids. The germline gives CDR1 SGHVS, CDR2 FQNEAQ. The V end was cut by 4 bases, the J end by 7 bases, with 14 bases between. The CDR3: CASSSDYRGEQYF. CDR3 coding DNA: TGTGCCAGCAGCTCGGACTACAGGGGTGAGCAGTACTTC.

CDR3 region: CASREDRADNQPQHF. For the CDR3, the DNA is TGTGCCAGCAGAGAGGACAGGGCGGACAATCAGCCCCAGCATTTT. V and J are TRBV6-1 and TRBJ1-5, with TRBD1 matching 8 bases. Germline V CDR1 and CDR2: MNHNS, SASEGT. Losses at the gene ends were 6 bases for V and 3 bases for J; bases not matched to a gene: 7. The CDR3 consists of 15 residues.

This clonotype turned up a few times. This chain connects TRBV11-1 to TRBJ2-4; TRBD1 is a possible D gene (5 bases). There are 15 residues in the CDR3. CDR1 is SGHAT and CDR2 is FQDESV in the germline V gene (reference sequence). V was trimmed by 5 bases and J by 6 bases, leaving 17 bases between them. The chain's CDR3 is CASSPRRVQGNIQYF. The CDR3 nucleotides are TGTGCCAGCAGCCCCCGCAGGGTTCAGGGAAACATTCAGTACTTC.

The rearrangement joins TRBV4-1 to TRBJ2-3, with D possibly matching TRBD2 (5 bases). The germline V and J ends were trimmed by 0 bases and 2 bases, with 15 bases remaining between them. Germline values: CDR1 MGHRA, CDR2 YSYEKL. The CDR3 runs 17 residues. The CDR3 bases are TGCGCCAGCAGCCAAGATCTCCCTAGCAGATACACAGATACGCAGTATTTT. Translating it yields CASSQDLPSRYTDTQYF.

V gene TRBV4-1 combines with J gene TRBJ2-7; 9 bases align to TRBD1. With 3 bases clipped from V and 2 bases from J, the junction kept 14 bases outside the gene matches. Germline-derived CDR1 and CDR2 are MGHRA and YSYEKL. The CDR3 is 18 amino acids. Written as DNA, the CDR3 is TGCGCCAGCAGCCAGGCTCCTCGGGGGACAGGGTTGCCCTACGAGCAGTACTTC. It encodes CASSQAPRGTGLPYEQYF.

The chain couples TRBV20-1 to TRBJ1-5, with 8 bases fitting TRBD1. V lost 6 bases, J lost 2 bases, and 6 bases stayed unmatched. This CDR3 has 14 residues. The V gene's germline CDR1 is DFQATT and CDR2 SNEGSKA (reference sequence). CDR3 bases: TGCAGTGCCCTGCAGGGGGCCCGCAATCAGCCCCAGCATTTT. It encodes CSALQGARNQPQHF.

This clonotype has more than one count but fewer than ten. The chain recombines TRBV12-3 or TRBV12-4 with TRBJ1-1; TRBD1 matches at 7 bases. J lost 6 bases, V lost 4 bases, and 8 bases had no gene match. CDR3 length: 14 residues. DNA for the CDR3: TGTGCCAGCAGTTATCAAGGGGGCAGCGCTGAAGCTTTCTTT. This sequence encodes CASSYQGGSAEAFF.

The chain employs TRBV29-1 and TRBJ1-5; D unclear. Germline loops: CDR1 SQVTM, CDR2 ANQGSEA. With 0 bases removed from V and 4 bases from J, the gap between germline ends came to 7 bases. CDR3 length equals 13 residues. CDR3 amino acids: CSVEEGQNQPQHF. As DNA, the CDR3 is TGCAGCGTTGAAGAAGGCCAAAATCAGCCCCAGCATTTT.

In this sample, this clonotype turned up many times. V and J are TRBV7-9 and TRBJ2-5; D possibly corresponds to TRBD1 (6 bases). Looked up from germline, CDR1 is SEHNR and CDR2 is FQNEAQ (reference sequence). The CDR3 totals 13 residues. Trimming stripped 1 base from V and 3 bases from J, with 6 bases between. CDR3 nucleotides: TGTGCCAGCAGCTTAGGGGACAAAGAGACCCAGTACTTC. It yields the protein CASSLGDKETQYF. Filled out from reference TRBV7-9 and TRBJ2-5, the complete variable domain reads DTGVSQNPRHKITKRGQNVTFRCDPISEHNRLYWYRQTLGQGPEFLTYFQNEAQLEKSRLLSDRFSAERPKGSFSTLEIQRTEQGDSAMYLCASSLGDKETQYFGPGTRLLVL.

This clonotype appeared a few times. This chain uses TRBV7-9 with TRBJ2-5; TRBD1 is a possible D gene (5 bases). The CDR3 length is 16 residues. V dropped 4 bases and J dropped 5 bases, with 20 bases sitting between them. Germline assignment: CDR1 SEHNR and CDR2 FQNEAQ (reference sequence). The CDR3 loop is CASSSPLYGAGETQYF. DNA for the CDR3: TGTGCCAGCAGCTCCCCCCTTTATGGGGCTGGTGAGACCCAGTACTTC.

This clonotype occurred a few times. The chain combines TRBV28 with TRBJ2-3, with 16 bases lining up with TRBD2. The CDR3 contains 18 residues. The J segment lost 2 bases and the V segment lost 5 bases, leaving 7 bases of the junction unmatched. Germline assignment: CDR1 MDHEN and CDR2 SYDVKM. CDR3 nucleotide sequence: TGTGCCAGCAGTCCACAGGGACTAGCGGGGGGGACCACAGATACGCAGTATTTT. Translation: CASSPQGLAGGTTDTQYF.

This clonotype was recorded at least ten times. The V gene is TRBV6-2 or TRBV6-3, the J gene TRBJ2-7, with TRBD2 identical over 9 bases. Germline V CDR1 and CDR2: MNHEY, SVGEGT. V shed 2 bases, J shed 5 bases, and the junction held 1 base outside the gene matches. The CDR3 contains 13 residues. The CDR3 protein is CASSYGGGDEQYF. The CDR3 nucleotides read TGTGCCAGCAGTTACGGCGGGGGGGACGAGCAGTACTTC.

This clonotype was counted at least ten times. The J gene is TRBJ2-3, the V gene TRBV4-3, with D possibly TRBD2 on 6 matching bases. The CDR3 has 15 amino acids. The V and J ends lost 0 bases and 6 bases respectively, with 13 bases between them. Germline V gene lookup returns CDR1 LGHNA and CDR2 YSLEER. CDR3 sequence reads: CASSQETSPVDTQYF. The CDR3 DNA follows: TGCGCCAGCAGCCAAGAGACTAGTCCGGTGGATACGCAGTATTTT.

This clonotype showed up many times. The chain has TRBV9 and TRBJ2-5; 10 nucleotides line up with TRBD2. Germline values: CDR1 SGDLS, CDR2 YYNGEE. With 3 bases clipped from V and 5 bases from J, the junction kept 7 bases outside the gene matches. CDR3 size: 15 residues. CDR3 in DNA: TGTGCCAGCAGCGAAATAGCGGGAGGCGGGGAGACCCAGTACTTC. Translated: CASSEIAGGGETQYF.